This T cell receptor (beta chain) was retrieved from a study of blood T cell repertoires in COVID-19. Study context: Some COVID-19 samples were acute and others convalescent; all came from the United States, Italy and Spain. The analysed material was cDNA or gDNA that came from T cells, B-cell-depleted T cells, or PBMCs.

The protocol was immunoSEQ multiplex PCR, while the TCRdb copy is restricted to in-frame clones and leaves out a portion. The table lists approximately 56,000 clones, around four fifths of them singletons. The length of the CDR3 is 16 residues. Germline CDR1 and CDR2: SGDLS and YYNGEE. Losses at the gene ends were 3 bases for V and 6 bases for J; bases not matched to a gene: 9. This clonotype was sampled from a man between 70 and 80 years old with active COVID-19. The chain recombines TRBV9 with TRBJ2-3, with TRBD2 matching over 11 bases. Sequences were obtained from peripheral blood. The CDR3 sequence: CASSGLAGTPADTQYF. The CDR3 DNA reads as TGTGCCAGCAGCGGACTAGCGGGGACGCCCGCTGATACGCAGTATTTT.